Listed here are 2 T cell receptor beta chains from one sample, sequenced in a study of spatial heterogeneity in lung cancer. The time point is: sample taken at primary tumor resection. Frozen PBMC, nontumor lung or tumor provided whole RNA, which was sequenced unsorted. TCRdb re-derived calls from the 5' RACE reads in MiXCR, one entry per CDR3 protein. The profile covers more than 15,000 distinct CDR3 sequences, with 20% to 25% appearing a single time and about 20% taken by the ten largest. The specimen was PBMCs, collected at surgery. The receptors stem from a female donor with early-stage non-small cell lung cancer.

The sample holds many counts of this clonotype. The J gene is TRBJ2-1, the V gene TRBV5-6; D perhaps matches TRBD1 (6 bases). There are 13 residues in the CDR3. In germline, CDR1 is SGHDT, CDR2 YYEEEE. V lost 7 bases and J 0 bases, leaving 8 bases between the germline ends. In nucleotides, the CDR3 is TGTGCCAGCGGCAGGGGCTCCTACAATGAGCAGTTCTTC. This codes for CASGRGSYNEQFF.

The chain links TRBV20-1 to TRBJ2-4; D ambiguous. This CDR3 has 13 amino acids. Germline V gives CDR1 DFQATT, CDR2 SNEGSKA (reference sequence). Trimming left V 2 bases short and J 6 bases short, with 11 bases between. This CDR3 is CSARQALGNIQYF. CDR3 nucleotides: TGCAGTGCTAGACAGGCTCTGGGAAACATTCAGTACTTC.